The entry below gives a single TCR beta chain sequence along with its context. This sample was taken from a study of OX40 agonist ivuxolimab in advanced cancers. Method: immunoSEQ multiplex PCR; TCRdb's copy keeps in-frame clones and lacks some. The sample consists of tens of thousands of clones, approximately 80% of them appearing once. This CDR3 comprises 15 residues. Germline V gene sequence: CDR1 MNHEY, CDR2 SVGAGI. This TCR was recovered from an adult with an advanced solid tumor such as melanoma, head and neck, liver or kidney cancer. The sample consisted of CD4+ or CD8+ T cells sorted from blood, taken in a trial of the OX40 agonist ivuxolimab. This chain joins TRBV6-5 and TRBJ2-5; tentative D call: TRBD2 (7 bases). The J call may be faulty, since TRBJ2-7 better matches the DNA end. CDR3 sequence (DNA): TGTGCCAGCAGTTATATCGCGGGGGCCGTCGACGAGCAGTACTTC. Translating it yields CASSYIAGAVDEQYF.